Sequencing of this TCR beta chain was carried out in a study of blood T cell repertoires in COVID-19. Study at large: The United States, Italy and Spain provided the acute and convalescent COVID-19 samples. The analysed material was cDNA or gDNA that came from T cells, B-cell-depleted T cells, or PBMCs.

Original methodology: Amplifying reference gene primers gave estimates of nucleated cell counts. Libraries were prepared by immunoSEQ multiplex PCR; TCRdb keeps only in-frame clonotypes and omits some of them. D and trimming were read from the DNA, whereas the V and J calls and clone size are those reported in that table. The table shows about 82,000 clones, with around 81% occurring only once. The germline V gene encodes CDR1 SGHDT and CDR2 YYEEEE. V trimming: 3 bases; J trimming: 4 bases; junction bases outside the gene matches: 7. CDR3 size: 15 residues. The TCR sequence derives from a man older than 75 with active or convalescent COVID-19. V gene TRBV5-6 combines with J gene TRBJ2-7; 10 bases are a match to TRBD1. Sequencing used peripheral blood. The chain's CDR3 is CASSWTGTGEYEQYV. The CDR3, as DNA: TGTGCCAGCAGCTGGACCGGGACAGGGGAATACGAGCAGTACGTC.